These 19 T cell receptor beta chains were sequenced from one sample in a study of T cells after yellow fever vaccination. Each CDR3 protein is one row after TCRdb ran MiXCR on the 5' RACE reads. The top ten clones hold 0.85% to 1.2% of a sample with 200,000 to 300,000 distinct CDR3 sequences, roughly 6.8% of them seen once. The input for sequencing was CD4+ T cells sorted from PBMCs, taken on the day of the yellow fever booster vaccination. The receptors shown here come from a young man who received the YFV17D yellow fever vaccine.

In its sample, this clonotype was seen many times. The rearrangement joins TRBV3-1 to TRBJ2-5; D not resolved. The length of the CDR3 is 15 residues. Trimming stripped 3 bases from V and 5 bases from J, with 16 bases between. Germline-derived CDR1 and CDR2 are LGHDT and YNNKEL (reference sequence). The chain's CDR3 is CASSQHPRSEETQYF. In nucleotides, the CDR3 is TGTGCCAGCAGCCAGCACCCTCGATCGGAGGAGACCCAGTACTTC.

This clonotype was detected ten times or more. This rearrangement joins TRBV7-2 to TRBJ2-1; D may correspond to TRBD1 or TRBD2 (5 bases each). Looked up from germline, CDR1 is SGHTA and CDR2 is FQGNSA. The germline V and J ends were trimmed by 6 bases and 4 bases, with 19 bases remaining between them. The CDR3 is made up of 16 amino acids. CDR3 coding DNA: TGTGCCAGCAGAGACGGGACGAGGGAGCGATACAATGAGCAGTTCTTC. Amino acids: CASRDGTRERYNEQFF.

This clonotype showed up many times. This sequence joins TRBV7-8 and TRBJ2-5; unclear D gene. The CDR3 spans 14 residues. The ends were cut back, 4 bases at V and 6 bases at J, with 15 bases in the middle. CDR1 and CDR2 from the germline V gene are SGHVS and FQNEAQ. The CDR3 DNA follows: TGTGCCAGCAGCTCGAATCCGACGCGACAGACCCAGTACTTC. Protein: CASSSNPTRQTQYF. Full variable domain (remainder filled in from reference TRBV7-8 and TRBJ2-5): GAGVSQSPRYKVAKRGQDVALRCDPISGHVSLFWYQQALGQGPEFLTYFQNEAQLDKSGLPSDRFFAERPEGSVSTLKIQRTQQEDSAVYLCASSSNPTRQTQYFGPGTRLLVL.

V usage is TRBV5-1 and J usage is TRBJ1-1; D unclear. This CDR3 contains 16 residues. The V and J ends lost 3 bases and 4 bases respectively, with 19 bases between them. Germline V gene data show CDR1 as SGHRS and CDR2 as YFSETQ. The CDR3 bases are TGCGCCAGCAGCTCCCAAGACACGACGGGTGGCACTGAAGCTTTCTTT. Translating gives CASSSQDTTGGTEAFF.

This clonotype has only a few counts. The CDR3 nucleotides are TGTGCCATCAGTGAGTCGCCTCTAGCGGGAGGGTCCTTACAAGAGACCCAGTACTTC. Its translation is CAISESPLAGGSLQETQYF. This chain links TRBV10-3 with TRBJ2-5; 12 bases map to TRBD2. V was clipped by 0 bases and J by 2 bases; unmatched bases: 10. The CDR3 runs to 19 residues. CDR1 is ENHRY and CDR2 is SYGVKD in the germline V gene.

This clonotype was found a few times. V and J are TRBV15 and TRBJ1-1, with TRBD1 matching over 7 bases. From germline, CDR1 is LNHNV and CDR2 YYDKDF (reference sequence). The CDR3 sequence is 14 residues long. V dropped 2 bases and J dropped 5; count of bases not matched to a gene: 5. The CDR3 DNA follows: TGTGCCACCAGCAGATGGACAGGAGGGACTGAAGCTTTCTTT. Translation gives CATSRWTGGTEAFF.

This clonotype came up many times. The V gene is TRBV5-1, the J gene TRBJ2-4; 8 bases line up with TRBD2. Trimming cost V 0 bases and J 6 bases; bases outside gene matches: 8. The length of the CDR3 is 16 residues. Germline-derived CDR1 and CDR2 are SGHRS and YFSETQ. DNA for the CDR3: TGCGCCAGCAGCTTGGAAGCGGGAGATCGAGGAAACATTCAGTACTTC. This sequence encodes CASSLEAGDRGNIQYF.

This clonotype was observed many times. The chain uses TRBV20-1 and TRBJ2-1; 10 nucleotides line up with TRBD2. This CDR3 contains 15 residues. The V segment lost 1 base and the J segment 2 bases; nucleotides outside the gene matches: 2. The V gene's germline CDR1 is DFQATT and CDR2 SNEGSKA (reference sequence). Written as DNA, the CDR3 is TGCAGTGCTAGAGCAGCGGGAGGGACCTACAATGAGCAGTTCTTC. Protein sequence: CSARAAGGTYNEQFF.

This clonotype showed up just a few times. This rearrangement joins TRBV6-2 or TRBV6-3 to TRBJ1-2; D call uncertain. Germline CDR1 reads MNHEY; CDR2 reads SVGEGT. Trimming shortened V by 0 bases and J by 2 bases, and 7 bases separated the two germline ends. This CDR3 has 14 residues. CDR3 sequence (DNA): TGTGCCAGCAGTTACTCGATCGGCAACTATGGCTACACCTTC. Residues: CASSYSIGNYGYTF.

The rearrangement links TRBV20-1 to TRBJ2-1; 14 nucleotides agree with TRBD2. The CDR3 consists of 19 residues. Trimming removed 2 bases from V and 1 base from J; junction bases left unmatched: 10. Germline loops: CDR1 DFQATT, CDR2 SNEGSKA (reference sequence). The CDR3 region is CSARPFGTSGSPSYNEQFF. As DNA, the CDR3 is TGCAGTGCTAGACCTTTCGGGACTAGCGGGAGTCCTTCCTACAATGAGCAGTTCTTC.

The genes are TRBV20-1 and TRBJ1-2; TRBD1 might be the D (6 bases). In germline, CDR1 is DFQATT, CDR2 SNEGSKA (reference sequence). CDR3 length: 12 residues. V lost 5 bases and J 6 bases, leaving 13 bases between the germline ends. The CDR3 DNA reads as TGCAGTGCTTCCACGGGGGCGGATGGCTACACCTTC. Its protein product is CSASTGADGYTF.

This clonotype was counted only a few times. The chain has TRBV4-1 and TRBJ2-6; 10 positions match TRBD2. Unmatched junction bases numbered 9, after V lost 7 bases and J lost 0 bases. CDR3 length: 18 residues. The germline V gene has CDR1 MGHRA and CDR2 YSYEKL. CDR3 coding DNA: TGCGCCAGCATGTATCTCCTAGCGGGAGCCTCTGGGGCCAACGTCCTGACTTTC. Its protein is CASMYLLAGASGANVLTF.

This rearrangement joins TRBV5-5 to TRBJ2-5; no firm D call. Trimming cost V 4 bases and J 3 bases, with 7 bases left between them. The CDR3 spans 12 residues. CDR1 and CDR2 from the germline V gene are SGHKS and YYEKEE (reference sequence). CDR3 residues: CASSLIKETQYF. The CDR3 bases are TGTGCCAGCAGCCTCATCAAAGAGACCCAGTACTTC. The variable domain in full, completed from reference TRBV5-5 and TRBJ2-5, reads DAGVTQSPTHLIKTRGQQVTLRCSPISGHKSVSWYQQVLGQGPQFIFQYYEKEERGRGNFPDRFSARQFPNYSSELNVNALLLGDSALYLCASSLIKETQYFGPGTRLLVL.

The rearrangement joins TRBV20-1 to TRBJ2-1, with 9 nucleotides matching TRBD2. J gave up 7 bases and V 4 bases, and 11 bases lay outside the gene matches. Germline V gives CDR1 DFQATT, CDR2 SNEGSKA (reference sequence). The CDR3 totals 15 residues. CDR3 sequence: CSATGGRALENEQFF. CDR3 coding DNA: TGCAGTGCTACCGGCGGGAGGGCCTTAGAAAATGAGCAGTTCTTC.

Only a few counts were recorded for this clonotype. The chain links TRBV18 to TRBJ2-5, with TRBD2 identical over 8 bases. Looked up from germline, CDR1 is KGHSH and CDR2 is LQKENI. The CDR3 runs to 15 residues. Trimming took 2 bases from V and 7 from J; bases not matched to a gene: 9. CDR3 sequence (DNA): TGTGCCAGCTCACCAACGAGCGGGGGAGAGGTGACCCAGTACTTC. Translation gives CASSPTSGGEVTQYF.

V and J are TRBV20-1 and TRBJ2-7, with D perhaps matching TRBD1 or TRBD2 (6 bases each). V gave up 6 bases and J gave up 5 bases, with 17 bases separating them. Germline V CDR1 and CDR2: DFQATT, SNEGSKA (reference sequence). This CDR3 is built from 13 residues. CDR3 sequence reads: CSARGRGINEQYF. The CDR3 bases are TGCAGTGCCCGGGGGCGTGGGATTAACGAGCAGTACTTC.

This chain joins TRBV3-1 and TRBJ1-3, with TRBD1 as a possible D gene (5 bases). There are 16 residues in the CDR3. From germline, CDR1 is LGHDT and CDR2 YNNKEL (reference sequence). V was shortened by 1 base and J by 0 bases, with 10 bases between the two germline ends. In nucleotides, the CDR3 is TGTGCCAGCAGCCAAGGTTCAGGGCACTCTGGAAACACCATATATTTT. Encoded protein: CASSQGSGHSGNTIYF.

This clonotype was observed many times. The V call is TRBV15, the J call TRBJ2-7; 8 positions match TRBD2. The CDR3 totals 17 residues. In germline, CDR1 is LNHNV, CDR2 YYDKDF (reference sequence). V lost 3 bases and J lost 0; bases outside the gene matches: 10. CDR3 in amino acids: CATSSDSGLEFSYEQYF. The CDR3 bases are TGTGCCACCAGCAGTGATTCGGGACTAGAATTCTCCTACGAGCAGTACTTC.

The table lists this clonotype with a few counts. V gene TRBV7-2 combines with J gene TRBJ2-2; tentatively, D is TRBD1 or TRBD2 (5 bases each). The V end lost 5 bases, the J end lost 5 bases, and 12 bases lay between the germline ends. Germline V gene sequence: CDR1 SGHTA, CDR2 FQGNSA. The CDR3 runs 14 residues. The CDR3 bases are TGTGCCAGCAGCCAGCAGTGGGGGACCGGGGAGCTGTTTTTT. This sequence encodes CASSQQWGTGELFF.